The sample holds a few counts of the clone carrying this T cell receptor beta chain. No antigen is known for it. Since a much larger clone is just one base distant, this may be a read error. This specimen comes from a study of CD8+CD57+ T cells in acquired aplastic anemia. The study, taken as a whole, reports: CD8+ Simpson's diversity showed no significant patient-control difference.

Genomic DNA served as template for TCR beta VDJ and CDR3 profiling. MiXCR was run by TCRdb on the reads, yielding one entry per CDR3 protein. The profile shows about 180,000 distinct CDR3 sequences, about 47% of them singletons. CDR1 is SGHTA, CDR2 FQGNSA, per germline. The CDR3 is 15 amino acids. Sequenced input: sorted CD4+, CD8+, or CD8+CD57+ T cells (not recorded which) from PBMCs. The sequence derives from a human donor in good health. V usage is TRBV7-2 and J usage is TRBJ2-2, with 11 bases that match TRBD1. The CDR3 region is CASQRTGGDTRELFF. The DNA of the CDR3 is TGTGCCAGCCAAAGGACAGGGGGCGACACCAGGGAGCTGTTTTTT.